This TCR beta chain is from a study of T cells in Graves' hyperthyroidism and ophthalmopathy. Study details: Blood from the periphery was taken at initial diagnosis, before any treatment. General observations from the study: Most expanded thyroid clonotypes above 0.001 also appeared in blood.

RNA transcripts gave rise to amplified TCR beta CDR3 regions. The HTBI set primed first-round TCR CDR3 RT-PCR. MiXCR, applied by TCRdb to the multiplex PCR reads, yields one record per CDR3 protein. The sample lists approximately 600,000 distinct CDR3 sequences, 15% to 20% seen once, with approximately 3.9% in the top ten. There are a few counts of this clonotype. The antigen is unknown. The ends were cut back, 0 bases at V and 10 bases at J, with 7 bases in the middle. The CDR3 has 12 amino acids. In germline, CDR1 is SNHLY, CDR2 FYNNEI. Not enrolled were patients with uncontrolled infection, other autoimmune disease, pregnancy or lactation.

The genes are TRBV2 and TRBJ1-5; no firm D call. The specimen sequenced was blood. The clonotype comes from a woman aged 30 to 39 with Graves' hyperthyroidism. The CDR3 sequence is CASSEAGRPQHF. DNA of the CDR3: TGTGCCAGCAGTGAAGCTGGTAGACCCCAGCATTTT.